This entry lists 24 T cell receptor beta chains sequenced from one sample in a study of T cell responses to AZD1222 COVID-19 vaccine. Assay used: immunoSEQ multiplex PCR; TCRdb lists only in-frame clones, some missing. The table has about 25,000 clones, roughly 91% seen once. The specimen was peripheral blood, collected 28 days after the second AZD1222 dose. The source is an adult who received the AZD1222 COVID-19 vaccine.

The rearrangement links TRBV6-5 to TRBJ1-6; 9 nucleotides match TRBD1. Germline CDR1 reads MNHEY; CDR2 reads SVGAGI. Losses at the gene ends were 6 bases for V and 10 bases for J; bases not matched to a gene: 10. CDR3 size: 15 residues. The CDR3 DNA reads as TGTGCCAGCAGAAACCAGGGACAGGGTTACTCACCCCTCCACTTT. This gives the protein CASRNQGQGYSPLHF.

J is TRBJ2-7 and V is TRBV5-1; 14 bases fit TRBD2. V trimming: 4 bases; J trimming: 6 bases; junction bases outside the gene matches: 6. This CDR3 contains 15 residues. Germline V gives CDR1 SGHRS, CDR2 YFSETQ. The CDR3 DNA sequence: TGCGCCAGCAGCCCGGGACTAGCGGGAGAATCCGAGCAGTACTTC. Protein sequence: CASSPGLAGESEQYF.

CDR3 bases: TGTGCCAGCAGTCCTCGACCTCCCCTAGCGTCTAGCACAGATACGCAGTATTTT. Residues: CASSPRPPLASSTDTQYF. The chain recombines TRBV27 with TRBJ2-3, with D possibly TRBD2 on 6 matching bases. Germline CDR1 is MNHEY and CDR2 is SMNVEV (reference sequence). The CDR3 has 18 residues. The V and J ends lost 5 bases and 0 bases respectively, with 21 bases between them.

V and J are TRBV7-3 and TRBJ1-3; D remains ambiguous. The V end lost 4 bases, the J end lost 0 bases, and 7 bases lay between the germline ends. Germline lookup yields CDR1 SGHTA and CDR2 FQGTGA. The CDR3 runs to 14 residues. The CDR3 nucleotides are TGTGCCAGCAGCTCTGGGAGCTCTGGAAACACCATATATTTT. Its protein product is CASSSGSSGNTIYF.

V gene TRBV7-2 combines with J gene TRBJ2-1; D is ambiguous. CDR3 size: 13 residues. V was shortened by 2 bases and J by 5 bases, with 7 bases between the two germline ends. Germline values: CDR1 SGHTA, CDR2 FQGNSA. In DNA, the CDR3 is TGTGCCAGCAGCTTAAGGGTACACAATGAGCAGTTCTTC. It specifies CASSLRVHNEQFF.

This chain uses TRBV7-5 with TRBJ2-1. TRBV7-5 is reported as a pseudogene. The CDR3 runs to 12 residues. CDR3 nucleotide sequence: TGTGCCAGAAGCCCCAATAACAATGAGCAGTTCTTC. It yields the protein CARSPNNNEQFF.

The V gene is TRBV9, the J gene TRBJ2-5; 7 positions match TRBD2. The V and J ends lost 4 bases and 4 bases, in that order; junction bases with no gene match: 7. CDR1 and CDR2 from the germline V gene are SGDLS and YYNGEE. CDR3 length equals 14 residues. CDR3 coding DNA: TGTGCCAGCAGCTTCCAGGGCGGGGGAGAGACCCAGTACTTC. It encodes CASSFQGGGETQYF.

This clone occurred a few times. The chain combines TRBV19 with TRBJ1-5; 9 bases align to TRBD1. V gave up 5 bases and J gave up 1 base; unmatched junction bases: 12. The CDR3 has 18 amino acids. The germline CDR1 and CDR2 sequences are LNHDA and SQIVND (reference sequence). CDR3 sequence (DNA): TGTGCCAGTAGTCCCGGGACAGGGAGTTTTTGGAGCAATCAGCCCCAGCATTTT. Translating gives CASSPGTGSFWSNQPQHF.

J is TRBJ1-2 and V is TRBV9; D is ambiguous. The CDR3 has 15 residues. V gave up 5 bases and J gave up 0 bases, with 14 bases separating them. Germline V gene data show CDR1 as SGDLS and CDR2 as YYNGEE. The DNA for the CDR3 is TGTGCCAGCAGTTTGGAATCGGTCCCTAACTATGGCTACACCTTC. It is translated as CASSLESVPNYGYTF.

This clone has more than one count but fewer than ten. J is TRBJ2-1 and V is TRBV20-1; possible D gene TRBD2, 5 bases. V dropped 3 bases and J dropped 0 bases, with 21 bases sitting between them. In germline, CDR1 is DFQATT, CDR2 SNEGSKA (reference sequence). This CDR3 is built from 18 residues. The DNA of the CDR3 is TGCAGTGCTAGTTATGGTCTCGCAATAACTAGCTCCTACAATGAGCAGTTCTTC. Residues: CSASYGLAITSSYNEQFF.

The chain links TRBV18 to TRBJ2-1; no reliable D call. V gave up 0 bases and J gave up 5 bases, with 5 bases separating them. The length of the CDR3 is 13 residues. Germline lookup yields CDR1 KGHSH and CDR2 LQKENI. Here the CDR3 reads CASSPPNDNEQFF. CDR3 sequence (DNA): TGTGCCAGCTCACCACCTAATGACAATGAGCAGTTCTTC. Full variable domain (outside the CDR3, taken from reference TRBV18 and TRBJ2-1): NAGVMQNPRHLVRRRGQEARLRCSPMKGHSHVYWYRQLPEEGLKFMVYLQKENIIDESGMPKERFSAEFPKEGPSILRIQQVVRGDSAAYFCASSPPNDNEQFFGPGTRLTVL.

The V gene is TRBV18, the J gene TRBJ1-1, with D possibly TRBD1 on 5 matching bases. This CDR3 region has 13 residues. CDR1 and CDR2 (germline): KGHSH, LQKENI. Trimming left V 6 bases short and J 1 base short, with 9 bases between. The CDR3 DNA reads TGTGCCAGCTCCGACAGCCCGAACACTGAAGCTTTCTTT. This codes for CASSDSPNTEAFF.

This clone was observed a few times. V gene TRBV10-3 combines with J gene TRBJ2-3; the match to TRBD2 covers 13 bases. This CDR3 is 15 amino acids long. V lost 3 bases to trimming and J lost 7 bases; unmatched junction nucleotides: 4. CDR1 ENHRY and CDR2 SYGVKD come from the germline V gene. In nucleotides, the CDR3 is TGTGCCATCAGTGACTGGACTAGCGGGAGATATACGCAGTATTTT. Translated: CAISDWTSGRYTQYF.

The V and J genes are TRBV30 and TRBJ2-1; the match to TRBD1 covers 9 bases. Germline loops: CDR1 GTSNPN, CDR2 SVGIG (reference sequence). After removal of 1 base from V and 4 bases from J, the junction contained 5 bases not matched to a gene. The CDR3 length is 15 residues. The CDR3 DNA reads as TGTGCCTGGAGTGCCGGGACAGGGTTTTACAATGAGCAGTTCTTC. Translated: CAWSAGTGFYNEQFF.

This clone was found a few times. The V call is TRBV29-1, the J call TRBJ2-3; D perhaps matches TRBD2 (5 bases). Germline assignment: CDR1 SQVTM and CDR2 ANQGSEA. With 4 bases removed from V and 4 bases from J, the gap between germline ends came to 21 bases. CDR3 length: 16 residues. The CDR3 loop is CSVVSRSVGDPDTQYF. The CDR3 DNA reads TGCAGCGTTGTCTCCCGTTCTGTGGGAGACCCAGATACGCAGTATTTT.

The chain couples TRBV29-1 to TRBJ2-7; 10 nucleotides line up with TRBD1. This CDR3 is 12 amino acids long. Germline loops: CDR1 SQVTM, CDR2 ANQGSEA. The junction had 1 base not matched to a gene; V was cut back by 4 bases and J by 4 bases. The CDR3, as DNA: TGCAGCGTTGCGGGACAGGGGTACGAGCAGTACTTC. It codes for CSVAGQGYEQYF.

The chain joins TRBV19 to TRBJ1-5; 10 bases line up with TRBD1. This CDR3 comprises 16 residues. CDR1 and CDR2 (germline): LNHDA, SQIVND (reference sequence). V gave up 5 bases and J gave up 1 base; unmatched junction bases: 5. CDR3 nucleotide sequence: TGTGCCAGTAGTTCGCGACAGGGGGCGAGCAATCAGCCCCAGCATTTT. Protein: CASSSRQGASNQPQHF.

The chain employs TRBV12-3 or TRBV12-4 and TRBJ1-1, with unresolved D. Between the trimmed V and J ends, which lost 3 bases and 3 bases, there was a span of 5 bases. The CDR3 extends over 12 amino acids. This chain's CDR3 is CASSFFDTEAFF. The CDR3 nucleotides read TGTGCCAGCAGTTTTTTCGACACTGAAGCTTTCTTT.

The chain has TRBV6-2 or TRBV6-3 and TRBJ1-1; TRBD1 might be the D (5 bases). The germline V gene has CDR1 MNHEY and CDR2 SVGEGT. V was shortened by 6 bases and J by 2 bases, with 10 bases between the two germline ends. This CDR3 comprises 13 residues. The CDR3 DNA reads TGTGCCAGCAGCCGTGACAGCAACACTGAAGCTTTCTTT. This translates into CASSRDSNTEAFF.

This clone was seen just once. The chain recombines TRBV27 with TRBJ1-1; D possibly corresponds to TRBD1 (6 bases). The ends were cut back, 5 bases at V and 4 bases at J, with 14 bases in the middle. The CDR3 extends over 14 amino acids. The germline V gene encodes CDR1 MNHEY and CDR2 SMNVEV (reference sequence). The CDR3, as DNA: TGTGCCAGCAGTCCACAGGGTTTCGGCACTGAAGCTTTCTTT. As protein: CASSPQGFGTEAFF.

The chain links TRBV7-2 to TRBJ1-1, with TRBD1 as a possible D gene (5 bases). Trimming left V 4 bases short and J 5 bases short, with 14 bases between. The germline CDR1 and CDR2 sequences are SGHTA and FQGNSA. This CDR3 is 14 amino acids long. The CDR3 coding sequence is TGTGCCAGCAGCTATACCTCGGGGGGGACTGAAGCTTTCTTT. This gives the protein CASSYTSGGTEAFF.

This clone came up once. The rearrangement uses TRBV28 and TRBJ2-2, with D unclear. The length of the CDR3 is 11 residues. From germline, CDR1 is MDHEN and CDR2 SYDVKM. V dropped 7 bases and J dropped 6 bases, with 6 bases sitting between them. Written as DNA, the CDR3 is TGTGCCAGCACTAGGGCCGGGGAGCTGTTTTTT. Its translation: CASTRAGELFF.

The chain links TRBV7-3 to TRBJ1-1, with a weak D call TRBD1 (5 bases). The CDR3 consists of 16 residues. V lost 1 base, J lost 6 bases, and 18 bases lay in between. Germline V gene lookup returns CDR1 SGHTA and CDR2 FQGTGA. The CDR3 here is CASSLNSRGMVAEAFF. DNA for the CDR3: TGTGCCAGCAGCTTAAACTCCCGGGGCATGGTGGCTGAAGCTTTCTTT.

In this sample, this clone turned up a few times. The chain joins TRBV11-3 to TRBJ2-2; the match to TRBD1 covers 8 bases. CDR1 is SGHNT, CDR2 YENEEA, per germline. This CDR3 region has 17 residues. J gave up 2 bases and V 1 base, and 6 bases lay outside the gene matches. DNA of the CDR3: TGTGCCAGCAGCTTAGTGCCAGGGGGCCCCAACACCGGGGAGCTGTTTTTT. Amino acid sequence: CASSLVPGGPNTGELFF.